Below, 21 T cell receptor beta chains from the same sample are listed, as sequenced in a study of shared clonotypes between healthy human individuals. Produced via immunoSEQ multiplex PCR; TCRdb's table is partial and in-frame only. The sample lists some 2.4 million clones, 93% occurring once. The sequencing input was naive CD4+ T cells from PBMCs. Subset of the sample: CD45RA+ positively selected. All receptors come from a man between 18 and 29 years old in good health. Some clones in this sample may be carry-over from other donors' samples.

The rearrangement uses TRBV14 and TRBJ2-1; D gene unclear. Germline V gene data show CDR1 as SGHDN and CDR2 as FVKESK. The V end lost 5 bases, the J end lost 6 bases, and 2 bases lay between the germline ends. The CDR3 spans 10 residues. The CDR3 reads CASSINEQFF. CDR3 nucleotides: TGTGCCAGCAGCATCAATGAGCAGTTCTTC.

This clone was observed a few times. Written as DNA, the CDR3 is TGTGCCAGCAGCGTAGAGTCAGGGCCCACTCAGCCCCAGCATTTT. Its translation: CASSVESGPTQPQHF. The V gene is TRBV9, the J gene TRBJ1-5; D perhaps matches TRBD1 (5 bases). The CDR3 totals 15 residues. Trimming took 0 bases from V and 6 from J, leaving 13 bases between them. The germline gives CDR1 SGDLS, CDR2 YYNGEE.

V is TRBV7-2 and J is TRBJ2-7, with a weak D call TRBD1 (6 bases). The CDR3 contains 14 residues. Trimming pared 1 base from V and 1 base from J, leaving 8 bases between. Germline V lookup: CDR1 SGHTA, CDR2 FQGNSA. CDR3 sequence: CASSLGQASYEQYF. In nucleotides, the CDR3 is TGTGCCAGCAGCTTAGGACAGGCATCCTACGAGCAGTACTTC.

Remarks on this clone: The same CDR3 also results from other DNA sequences found in this sample. V usage is TRBV7-8 and J usage is TRBJ2-3; D might be TRBD1 (5 bases). Germline CDR1 and CDR2: SGHVS and FQNEAQ. The CDR3 length is 13 residues. V was pared by 5 bases and J by 3 bases, with 9 bases between. CDR3 nucleotide sequence: TGTGCCAGCAGCCCAGACAGAACAGATACGCAGTATTTT. Protein: CASSPDRTDTQYF.

The chain employs TRBV10-3 and TRBJ2-1; D possibly matches TRBD1 or TRBD2 (6 bases each). The germline V gene encodes CDR1 ENHRY and CDR2 SYGVKD. The CDR3 is made up of 16 amino acids. Trimming cost V 4 bases and J 5 bases, with 18 bases left between them. CDR3 residues: CAISVAGGRADNEQFF. DNA of the CDR3: TGTGCCATCAGTGTGGCCGGGGGCAGGGCCGACAATGAGCAGTTCTTC.

The chain uses TRBV11-2 and TRBJ1-1; TRBD1 is a possible D gene (5 bases). V was trimmed by 1 base and J by 0 bases, leaving 9 bases between them. CDR1 and CDR2 (germline): SGHAT, FQNNGV. This CDR3 comprises 15 residues. CDR3 bases: TGTGCCAGCAGCTTAGGGGAGGGGCTGAACACTGAAGCTTTCTTT. This codes for CASSLGEGLNTEAFF.

This chain joins TRBV7-9 and TRBJ1-6; no definite D call. From germline, CDR1 is SEHNR and CDR2 FQNEAQ (reference sequence). V lost 2 bases, J lost 0 bases, and 8 bases lay in between. This CDR3 comprises 16 residues. The CDR3 DNA reads TGTGCCAGCAGCTTACTGCTGAGCTCCTATAATTCACCCCTCCACTTT. Amino acids: CASSLLLSSYNSPLHF.

This clone has just a few counts. The CDR3 bases are TGTGCCAGCAGCTTGCCAGGAAATCAGCCCCAGCATTTT. It codes for CASSLPGNQPQHF. The chain combines TRBV7-9 with TRBJ1-5; D uncertain. The V end was cut by 3 bases, the J end by 4 bases, with 7 bases between. CDR1 is SEHNR and CDR2 is FQNEAQ in the germline V gene (reference sequence). The CDR3 sequence is 13 residues long.

With regard to this clone: Other DNA sequences in the same sample also yield this CDR3. CDR3 region: CASGQGSNQPQHF. For the CDR3, the DNA is TGTGCCAGCGGGCAGGGCAGCAATCAGCCCCAGCATTTT. The rearrangement joins TRBV6-5 to TRBJ1-5, with a tentative D call TRBD1 (5 bases). CDR1 is MNHEY, CDR2 SVGAGI, per germline. V was trimmed by 8 bases and J by 1 base, leaving 9 bases between them. The CDR3 extends over 13 amino acids.

This clone was counted once. The chain has TRBV7-2 and TRBJ2-7; TRBD2 aligns across 7 bases. CDR1 and CDR2 (germline): SGHTA, FQGNSA. Trimming cost V 6 bases and J 4 bases; bases outside gene matches: 6. The CDR3 length is 13 residues. CDR3 protein: CASRSGTKYEQYF. Written as DNA, the CDR3 is TGTGCCAGCAGATCCGGGACTAAGTACGAGCAGTACTTC. The whole variable domain, remainder taken from reference TRBV7-2 and TRBJ2-7, is GAGVSQSPSNKVTEKGKDVELRCDPISGHTALYWYRQSLGQGLEFLIYFQGNSAPDKSGLPSDRFSAERTGGSVSTLTIQRTQQEDSAVYLCASRSGTKYEQYFGPGTRLTVT.

The chain recombines TRBV28 with TRBJ2-4; D tentatively fits TRBD1 or TRBD2 (6 bases each). CDR3 length equals 16 residues. The germline V and J ends were trimmed by 5 bases and 0 bases, with 14 bases remaining between them. Germline loops: CDR1 MDHEN, CDR2 SYDVKM. The DNA of the CDR3 is TGTGCCAGCAGTGCCCTCGGGGGCGTAGCCAAAAACATTCAGTACTTC. This sequence encodes CASSALGGVAKNIQYF.

V gene TRBV5-1 combines with J gene TRBJ1-5; D is unresolved. The CDR3 has 15 residues. Trimming cost V 4 bases and J 0 bases, with 11 bases left between them. In germline, CDR1 is SGHRS, CDR2 YFSETQ. For the CDR3, the DNA is TGCGCCAGCAGCCAGGATCCGTCTAGCAATCAGCCCCAGCATTTT. Its translation: CASSQDPSSNQPQHF.

This clone was observed a single time. This chain links TRBV30 with TRBJ1-2; perhaps TRBD1 as D (5 bases). CDR3 size: 12 residues. CDR1 and CDR2 from the germline V gene are GTSNPN and SVGIG (reference sequence). CDR3 amino acids: CAWGREGTGYTF. For the CDR3, the DNA is TGTGCGTGGGGCAGGGAGGGAACTGGCTACACCTTC.

V gene TRBV14 combines with J gene TRBJ2-7; 9 bases are a match to TRBD1. The CDR3 is 16 amino acids. The trim removed 1 base at V and 4 bases at J, leaving 8 bases unmatched. CDR1 and CDR2 (germline): SGHDN, FVKESK. In nucleotides, the CDR3 is TGTGCCAGCAGCCAAGGTGGGACAGGGACCTCTTACGAGCAGTACTTC. It codes for CASSQGGTGTSYEQYF.

J is TRBJ1-3 and V is TRBV2, with D perhaps matching TRBD1 (5 bases). The V end was cut by 4 bases, the J end by 1 base, with 14 bases between. CDR1 is SNHLY and CDR2 is FYNNEI in the germline V gene. This CDR3 has 16 residues. CDR3 DNA sequence: TGTGCCAGCAGTGGAGAGGGGAGAGTATCTGGAAACACCATATATTTT. It translates to CASSGEGRVSGNTIYF.

The J gene is TRBJ1-4, the V gene TRBV6-1, with a weak D call TRBD1 (5 bases). CDR1 is MNHNS and CDR2 is SASEGT in the germline V gene. There are 15 residues in the CDR3. The ends were cut back, 2 bases at V and 8 bases at J, with 15 bases in the middle. The CDR3 region has the DNA TGTGCCAGCAGTGAATTTGGGCAGGGAGGAGAAAAACTGTTTTTT. It yields the protein CASSEFGQGGEKLFF.

The chain combines TRBV7-2 with TRBJ2-3; 7 nucleotides line up with TRBD1. Germline V gives CDR1 SGHTA, CDR2 FQGNSA. CDR3 length: 14 residues. The J segment lost 4 bases and the V segment lost 4 bases, leaving 5 bases of the junction unmatched. The CDR3 DNA follows: TGTGCCAGCAGCTCCCGGACAGGACCAGATACGCAGTATTTT. It yields the protein CASSSRTGPDTQYF.

V usage is TRBV2 and J usage is TRBJ1-4; 9 positions match TRBD1. CDR1 and CDR2 (germline): SNHLY, FYNNEI. The CDR3 is 14 amino acids. Trimming took 5 bases from V and 8 from J; bases not matched to a gene: 6. The CDR3 loop reads CASSPGTGSEKLFF. CDR3 in DNA: TGTGCCAGCAGTCCCGGGACAGGGTCGGAAAAACTGTTTTTT.

V gene TRBV10-3 combines with J gene TRBJ2-7, with D possibly being TRBD2 (7 bases). V was clipped by 8 bases and J by 0 bases, with 14 bases between them. The CDR3 has 14 residues. The germline CDR1 and CDR2 sequences are ENHRY and SYGVKD. The DNA for the CDR3 is TGTGCCATCGCGGGGGCCGGCAGCTCCTACGAGCAGTACTTC. Translated, it gives CAIAGAGSSYEQYF.

The chain joins TRBV11-2 to TRBJ2-3, with no clear D. The CDR3 sequence is 14 residues long. CDR1 and CDR2 from the germline V gene are SGHAT and FQNNGV. The V end lost 1 base, the J end lost 0 bases, and 5 bases lay between the germline ends. Here the CDR3 DNA reads TGTGCCAGCAGCTTAGCACGGAGCACAGATACGCAGTATTTT. Its protein product is CASSLARSTDTQYF.

Worth noting for this clone: A junction end diverges from the germline sequence, so it may reflect a read error. This sequence joins TRBV4-2 and TRBJ2-7, with 11 nucleotides matching TRBD2. Per germline, CDR1 LGHNA and CDR2 YNFKEQ. The CDR3 runs to 16 residues. CDR3 protein: CASRGVTSGRIGEQHF. The CDR3 DNA reads TGTGCCAGCAGGGGGGTCACTAGCGGGAGAATAGGCGAGCAGCACTTC.